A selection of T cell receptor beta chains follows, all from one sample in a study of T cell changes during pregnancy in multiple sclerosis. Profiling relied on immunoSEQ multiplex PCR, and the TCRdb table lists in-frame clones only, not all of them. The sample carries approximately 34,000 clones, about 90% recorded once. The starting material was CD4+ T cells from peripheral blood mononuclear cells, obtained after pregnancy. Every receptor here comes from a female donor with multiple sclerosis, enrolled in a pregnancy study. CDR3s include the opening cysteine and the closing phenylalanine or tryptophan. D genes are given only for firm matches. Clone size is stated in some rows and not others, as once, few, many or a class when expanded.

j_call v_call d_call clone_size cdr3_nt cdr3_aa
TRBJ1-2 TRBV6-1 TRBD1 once TGTGCCAGCAGCCAGGGGGGTACCAAAGACTATGGCTACACCTTC CASSQGGTKDYGYTF
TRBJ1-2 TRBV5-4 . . TGTGCCAGCAGCTTTGTAATGGCGCCGGGGGGCTACACCTTC CASSFVMAPGGYTF
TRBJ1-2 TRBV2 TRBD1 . TGTGCCAGCAGGGGGACAGGGGAAGGATCTTACTATGGCTACACCTTC CASRGTGEGSYYGYTF
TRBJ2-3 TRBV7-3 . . TGTGCCAGCAGTCCTACGGGGGGCGTAGGGCCAGATACGCAGTATTTT CASSPTGGVGPDTQYF
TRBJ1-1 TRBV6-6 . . TGTGCCAGCACCCTAACAGGCGGGAACACTGAAGCTTTCTTT CASTLTGGNTEAFF
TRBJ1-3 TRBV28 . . TGTGCCAGCAGTTTTTCAGGGGCTCGTGGAAACACCATATATTTT CASSFSGARGNTIYF
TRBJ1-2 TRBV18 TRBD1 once TGTGCCAGCTCACCGGGCAACAGGGGGCTCATGCATGGCTACACCTTC CASSPGNRGLMHGYTF
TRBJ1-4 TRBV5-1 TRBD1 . TGCGCCAGCAGCTATTCAACAGGGGCAGCGAGTGAAAAACTGTTTTTT CASSYSTGAASEKLFF
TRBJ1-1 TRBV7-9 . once TGTGCCAGCAGCTTAGAGGCAGGGAGGGTTTTCTTT CASSLEAGRVFF
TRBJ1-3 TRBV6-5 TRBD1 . TGTGCCAGCAGTTACTCCGGGACAGGGTTTAACACCATATATTTT CASSYSGTGFNTIYF
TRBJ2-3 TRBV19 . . TGTGCCAGTAGTATGAGCCGCACAGATACGCAGTATTTT CASSMSRTDTQYF
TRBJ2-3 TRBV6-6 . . TGTGCCAGTTCCCCCTTCGATACGCAGTATTTT CASSPFDTQYF
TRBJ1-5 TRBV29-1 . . TGCAGCGTCCAGGGTCACCTTGGCAATCAGCCCCAGCATTTT CSVQGHLGNQPQHF
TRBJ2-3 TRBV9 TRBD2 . TGTGCCAGCACCCGGGGGGGATACACAGATACGCAGTATTTT CASTRGGYTDTQYF
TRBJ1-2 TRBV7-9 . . TGTGCCAGCAGCTTAGCAGGGGGCTATGGCTACACCTTC CASSLAGGYGYTF
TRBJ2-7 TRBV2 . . TGTGCCAGCAGGAGAGGCTCCTACGAGCAGTACTTC CASRRGSYEQYF
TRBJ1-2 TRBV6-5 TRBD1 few TGTGCCAGCAGTGAAAAAAGGGGGCTGGATGGCTACACCTTC CASSEKRGLDGYTF
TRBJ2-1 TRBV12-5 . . TGTGCTAGTGCTCCGTTAGGACAGCACTACAATGAGCAGTTCTTC CASAPLGQHYNEQFF
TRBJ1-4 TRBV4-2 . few TGTGCCAGCAGCCAAGACTCAGGGTTGGGGGGTGAAAAACTGTTTTTT CASSQDSGLGGEKLFF
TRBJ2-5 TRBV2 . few TGTGCCAGCGTCCTATCCAGGGGTCCGTACTTC CASVLSRGPYF
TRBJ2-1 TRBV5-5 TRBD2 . TGTGCCAGCAGCTTCCTAGCGGGGGGGCCCAATGAGCAGTTCTTC CASSFLAGGPNEQFF
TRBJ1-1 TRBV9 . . TGTGCCAGCAGCGGCCCGACGAAACGGGGGGAGGGGGTCACTGAAGCTTTCTTT CASSGPTKRGEGVTEAFF
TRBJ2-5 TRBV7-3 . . TGTGCCAGCAGCTTACGCGGTGGGACCCAGTACTTC CASSLRGGTQYF
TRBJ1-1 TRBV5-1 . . TGCGCCAGCAGCTTGGCCGGTGCAAACACTGAAGCTTTCTTT CASSLAGANTEAFF
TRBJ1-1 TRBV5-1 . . TGCGCCAGCACCAGGACTGGGTGGGAGAACACTGAAGCTTTCTTT CASTRTGWENTEAFF
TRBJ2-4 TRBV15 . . TGTGCCACCGGAGGGTATGGGAACATTCAGTACTTC CATGGYGNIQYF
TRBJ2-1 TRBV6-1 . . TGTGCCAGCAGTGCAGGAGGCACCGGGCTGACGATCTTC CASSAGGTGLTIF
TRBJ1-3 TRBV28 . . TGTGCCAGCAGTTCACCGGGACACCCCATTAAGTTGTTAGGAAACACCATATATTTT CASSSPGHPIKLLGNTIYF
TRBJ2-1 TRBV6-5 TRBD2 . TGTGCCAGCAGTTACTCGACTAGCGGGAGGGCCAATGAGCAGTTCTTC CASSYSTSGRANEQFF
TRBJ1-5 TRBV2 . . TGTGCCAGCACACCGGGCCGCGGCAGGGTTTCGAGCAATCAGCCCCAGCATTTT CASTPGRGRVSSNQPQHF
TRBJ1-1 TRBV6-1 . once TGTGCCAGCAGGGGACAACCGGGCACTGAAGCTTTCTTT CASRGQPGTEAFF
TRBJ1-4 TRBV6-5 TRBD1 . TGTGCCAGCAGTTACTCGGGACAGGGGCTTAATGAAAAACTGTTTTTT CASSYSGQGLNEKLFF
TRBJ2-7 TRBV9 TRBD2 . TGTGCCAGCAGCGTGAGGACTAGCGGGAGGTCCGAGCAGTACTTC CASSVRTSGRSEQYF
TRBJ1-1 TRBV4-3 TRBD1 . TGCGCCAGCAGCCGAGTGGACAGGGACACTGAAGCTTTCTTT CASSRVDRDTEAFF
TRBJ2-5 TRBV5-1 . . TGCGCCAGCAGCGCCCGGGTTGGTCAAGAGACCCAGTACTTC CASSARVGQETQYF
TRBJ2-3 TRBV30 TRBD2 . TGTGCCTGGAGGACTAGCGGGAGCACAGATACGCAGTATTTT CAWRTSGSTDTQYF
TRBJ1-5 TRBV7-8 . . TGTGCCAGCAGCTTAGTTCCGAATCAGCCCCAGCATTTT CASSLVPNQPQHF
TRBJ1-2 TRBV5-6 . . TGTGCCAGCAGCCTCCCAGCTAACTATGGCTACACCTTC CASSLPANYGYTF
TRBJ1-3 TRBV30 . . TGTGCCTGGAGTGTACGACGGGGCTCTGGAAACACCATATATTTT CAWSVRRGSGNTIYF
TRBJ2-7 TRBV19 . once TGTGCCAGTAGACCGGCAGGGATGAAGTACGAGCAGTACTTC CASRPAGMKYEQYF
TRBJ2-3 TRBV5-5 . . TGTGCCAGCAGCGAAAGCGACGAAGATACGCAGTATTTT CASSESDEDTQYF
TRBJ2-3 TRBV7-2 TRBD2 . TGTGCCAGCAGCCCCGGACTAGCACAATATACGCAGTATTTT CASSPGLAQYTQYF
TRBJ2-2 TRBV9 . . TGTGCCAGCAGCGCGGGGTCCCGGGTGGACGGGGAGCTGTTTTTT CASSAGSRVDGELFF
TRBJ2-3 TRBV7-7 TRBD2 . TGTGCCAGCAGCGTAAGACCGGGACTAGCATCAGATACGCAGTATTTT CASSVRPGLASDTQYF
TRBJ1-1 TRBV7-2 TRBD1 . TGTGCCAGCAGCGACGGGACAGGGGGAACTGAAGCTTTCTTT CASSDGTGGTEAFF
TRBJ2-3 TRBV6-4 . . TGTGCCAGCAGTGTCGACTCCTTCACAGATACGCAGTATTTT CASSVDSFTDTQYF
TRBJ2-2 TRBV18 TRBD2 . TGTGCCAGCTCACCCTCGCTTAGCGGGATGATCGGGGAGCTGTTTTTT CASSPSLSGMIGELFF
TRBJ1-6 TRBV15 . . TGTGCCACCAGCAGCGGAGACCCCAATTCCCTCCACTTT CATSSGDPNSLHF
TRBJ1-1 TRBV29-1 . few TGCAGCGTCAAGAACACTGAAGCTTTCTTT CSVKNTEAFF
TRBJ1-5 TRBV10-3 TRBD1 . TGTGCCATCAGTGAGGCCACAGGGGGAAAGGAGCCCCAGCATTTT CAISEATGGKEPQHF
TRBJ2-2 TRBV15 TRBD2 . TGTGCCACCAGCAGCACCCTAGGACTAGCGGGATCGAACACCGGGGAGCTGTTTTTT CATSSTLGLAGSNTGELFF
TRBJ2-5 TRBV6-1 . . TGTGCCAGCAGTGGCGGGGGCCGGGGGGAGACCCAGTACTTC CASSGGGRGETQYF
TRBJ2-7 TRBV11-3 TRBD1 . TGTGCCAGCAGCTTAGGACAGGGCGCCTACGAGCAGTACTTC CASSLGQGAYEQYF
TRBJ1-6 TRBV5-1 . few TGCGCCAGCAGCTTGGCCACGGGGAACTATAATTCACCCCTCCACTTT CASSLATGNYNSPLHF
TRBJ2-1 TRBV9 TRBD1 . TGTGCCAGCAGCGTAGCCGGGACAGAGTACAATGAGCAGTTCTTC CASSVAGTEYNEQFF